This is a list of T cell receptor beta chains from one sample in a study of blood T cell repertoires in COVID-19. Data came from immunoSEQ multiplex PCR; TCRdb stores just in-frame clones and leaves some out. The sample lists a few hundred thousand clones, roughly 89% occurring once. Sample: peripheral blood. The receptors here all came from a man in his thirties or forties with acute or convalescent COVID-19. Both conserved end residues are part of each CDR3. Each record gives: J gene, clone size, D gene, V gene, CDR3 length, CDR3 protein, CDR3 DNA. The D gene is left open where the match is weak. Rows may omit the clone size; those that give it use once, few, many or a size class.

>TRBJ1-5|once|TRBD1|TRBV2|15
CASRYGTGDNQPQHF
TGTGCCAGCAGGTACGGGACAGGGGACAATCAGCCCCAGCATTTT
>TRBJ1-2|.|TRBD1|TRBV6-6|15
CASSSRAGGGYGYTF
TGTGCCAGCAGTTCCCGGGCAGGGGGCGGCTATGGCTACACCTTC
>TRBJ1-4|.|.|TRBV18|15
CASSLSQAPNEKLFF
TGTGCCAGCTCACTGTCCCAGGCCCCGAATGAAAAACTGTTTTTT
>TRBJ1-5|.|TRBD1|TRBV10-1|12
CASGQGNQPQHF
TGCGCCAGCGGACAGGGGAATCAGCCCCAGCATTTT
>TRBJ2-7|once|.|TRBV27|11
CASSRGYEQYF
TGTGCCAGCAGTAGGGGGTACGAGCAGTACTTC
>TRBJ1-5|few|TRBD1|TRBV12-5|20
CASGLVIAGTGGANNQPQHF
TGTGCTAGTGGTTTGGTGATCGCCGGGACAGGGGGCGCGAACAATCAGCCCCAGCATTTT
>TRBJ1-6|.|TRBD1|TRBV30|18
CAWRRRTGIISYNSPLHF
TGTGCCTGGAGAAGACGGACAGGCATCATCTCCTATAATTCACCCCTCCACTTT
>TRBJ2-1|.|.|TRBV29-1|14
CSVGWQGSFNEQFF
TGCAGCGTTGGTTGGCAGGGAAGTTTCAATGAGCAGTTCTTC
>TRBJ2-1|.|.|TRBV5-4|12
CASSPLLNEQFF
TGTGCCAGCAGCCCTCTGTTGAATGAGCAGTTCTTC
>TRBJ2-1|.|TRBD2|TRBV5-1|17
CASNLITIAGAYNEQFF
TGCGCCAGCAACCTGATAACAATAGCGGGAGCCTACAATGAGCAGTTCTTC
>TRBJ2-1|.|.|TRBV3-1/TRBV3-2|15
CASSQEAKTYNEQFF
TGTGCCAGCAGCCAAGAAGCAAAAACCTACAATGAGCAGTTCTTC
>TRBJ2-2|.|TRBD1|TRBV3-1/TRBV3-2|17
CASSQDLRQGGTGELFF
TGTGCCAGCAGCCAAGATCTAAGACAGGGTGGTACCGGGGAGCTGTTTTTT
>TRBJ1-4|.|TRBD1|TRBV28|15
CASSLSGGIFEKLFF
TGTGCCAGCAGTTTATCAGGGGGGATTTTTGAAAAACTGTTTTTT
>TRBJ2-7|.|.|TRBV7-2|14
CASSSQGGLYEQYF
TGTGCCAGCAGCTCCCAAGGAGGTCTATACGAGCAGTACTTC
>TRBJ1-2|.|.|TRBV7-3|13
CASSPDILYGYTF
TGTGCCAGCAGCCCTGACATCCTCTATGGCTACACCTTC
>TRBJ2-1|.|TRBD2|TRBV27|17
CASSPLRAGAFYNEQFF
TGTGCCAGCAGTCCCCTTAGAGCGGGGGCCTTCTACAATGAGCAGTTCTTC
>TRBJ1-1|once|.|TRBV5-4|14
CASSFSAGLAEAFF
TGTGCCAGCAGCTTTAGTGCAGGGTTGGCTGAAGCTTTCTTT
>TRBJ2-3|.|.|TRBV7-9|14
CASSSGGGTDTQYF
TGTGCCAGCAGCTCCGGTGGGGGGACAGATACGCAGTATTTT
>TRBJ2-7|.|.|TRBV6-5|12
CASGSFSYEQYF
TGTGCCAGCGGGAGTTTTTCCTACGAGCAGTACTTC
>TRBJ2-1|once|TRBD2|TRBV4-1|17
CASSGTSGRLSYNEQFF
TGCGCCAGCAGCGGGACTAGCGGGAGGCTTTCCTACAATGAGCAGTTCTTC
>TRBJ2-7|.|.|TRBV11-3|13
CASSPNFRGEQYF
TGTGCCAGCAGCCCAAATTTCAGGGGCGAGCAGTACTTC
>TRBJ1-1|.|.|TRBV9|11
CASAAGTEAFF
TGTGCCTCCGCCGCCGGCACTGAAGCTTTCTTT
>TRBJ2-7|.|TRBD1|TRBV6-5|13
CASSRTGLGEQYF
TGTGCCAGCAGCCGGACAGGGTTGGGCGAGCAGTACTTC